This T cell receptor beta chain derives from a study of blood T cell repertoires in COVID-19. About the study: Samples came from the United States, Italy and Spain, spanning acute and convalescent COVID-19.

This CDR3 comprises 15 residues. CDR1 SGHRS and CDR2 YFSETQ come from the germline V gene. Trimming took 0 bases from V and 2 from J, leaving 12 bases between them. Assay used: immunoSEQ multiplex PCR; TCRdb lists only in-frame clones, some missing. The top ten clones hold 27% of a sample with some 76,000 clones, around 86% of them seen once. The TCR originated in a human donor in a cohort sampled during active COVID-19. The sequenced material came from peripheral blood. The chain carries TRBV5-1 and TRBJ2-7; a possible D gene is TRBD1 (5 bases). The CDR3 sequence: CASSLDRTGPYEQYF. The CDR3 DNA follows: TGCGCCAGCAGCTTGGACAGGACCGGGCCCTACGAGCAGTACTTC.